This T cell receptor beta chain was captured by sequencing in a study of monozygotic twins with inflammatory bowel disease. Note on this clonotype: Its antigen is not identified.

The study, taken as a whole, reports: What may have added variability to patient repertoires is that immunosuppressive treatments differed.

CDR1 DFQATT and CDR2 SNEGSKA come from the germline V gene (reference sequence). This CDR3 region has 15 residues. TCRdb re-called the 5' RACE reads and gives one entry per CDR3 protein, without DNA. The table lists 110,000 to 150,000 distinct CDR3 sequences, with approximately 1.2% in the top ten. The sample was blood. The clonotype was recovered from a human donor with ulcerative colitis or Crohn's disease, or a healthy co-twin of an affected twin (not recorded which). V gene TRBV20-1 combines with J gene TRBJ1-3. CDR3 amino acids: CSARDSGEAGNTIYF.